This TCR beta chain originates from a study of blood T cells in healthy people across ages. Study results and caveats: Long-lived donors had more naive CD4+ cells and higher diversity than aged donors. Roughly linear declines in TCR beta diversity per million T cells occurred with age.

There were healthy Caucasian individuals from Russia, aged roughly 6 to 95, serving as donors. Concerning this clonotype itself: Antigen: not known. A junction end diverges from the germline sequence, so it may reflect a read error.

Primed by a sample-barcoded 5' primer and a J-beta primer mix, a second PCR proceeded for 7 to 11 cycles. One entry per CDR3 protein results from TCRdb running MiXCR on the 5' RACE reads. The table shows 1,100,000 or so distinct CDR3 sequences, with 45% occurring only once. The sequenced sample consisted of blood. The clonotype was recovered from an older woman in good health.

CDR3 region: CAGSATQGLLQETQYF. The DNA of the CDR3 is TGTGCCGGCAGCGCAACCCAGGGGTTACTCCAAGAGACCCAGTACTTC. V usage is TRBV3-1 and J usage is TRBJ2-5, with a possible D match to TRBD1 (6 bases). The CDR3 extends over 16 amino acids. Germline CDR1 LGHDT, CDR2 YNNKEL (reference sequence).